Listed below are T cell receptor beta chains from one sample, sequenced in a study of T cell changes during pregnancy in multiple sclerosis. Sequenced by immunoSEQ multiplex PCR; TCRdb stores in-frame clones only, minus some. Altogether roughly 40,000 clones are present, about 91% being singletons, with the ten largest covering 7.5% to 10%. This material consisted of CD8+ T cells from peripheral blood mononuclear cells, taken before pregnancy. These receptors originate from a female donor with multiple sclerosis, enrolled in a pregnancy study. Both conserved end residues are part of each CDR3. D genes are given only for firm matches.

j_gene,v_gene,d_gene,CDR3nt,CDR3aa
TRBJ2-7,TRBV7-2,TRBD2,TGTGCCAGCAGCCCTACTAGCGGGAGTTCCTCCGAGCAGTACTTC,CASSPTSGSSSEQYF
TRBJ2-7,TRBV6-6,.,TGTGCCAGCAGTCTGGTCCCCGCGGGGCAGTACTTC,CASSLVPAGQYF
TRBJ2-1,TRBV6-1,.,TGTGCCAGCACCCCGAGGGATCCCTACAATGAGCAGTTCTTC,CASTPRDPYNEQFF
TRBJ2-7,TRBV7-9,TRBD2,TGTGCCAGCAGCTTAGTGGGCGGGAGGGCCAGGTACGAGCAGTACTTC,CASSLVGGRARYEQYF
TRBJ1-4,TRBV7-8,TRBD1,TGTGCCAGCAGCTCCGGACAGGGTTTGGAAAAACTGTTTTTT,CASSSGQGLEKLFF
TRBJ1-2,TRBV29-1,TRBD1,TGCAGCGCTGACAGGGATTCTAACTATGGCTACACCTTC,CSADRDSNYGYTF
TRBJ2-7,TRBV19,.,TGTGCCAGTAGTATCGGACAGTTGGACGAGCAGTACTTC,CASSIGQLDEQYF
TRBJ1-5,TRBV28,.,TGTGCCAGCATCTCCAGGGATAGCAATCAGCCCCAGCATTTT,CASISRDSNQPQHF
TRBJ2-7,TRBV28,TRBD2,TGTGCCAGCAGTTTAGATAGCGGGCTCTCCTACGAGCAGTACTTC,CASSLDSGLSYEQYF
TRBJ2-1,TRBV27,.,TGTGCCAGCAGCGCCACACAGAGTTTAAGTGAGCAGTTCTTC,CASSATQSLSEQFF
TRBJ2-3,TRBV11-2,.,TGTGCCAGCAGACTCCGCCCTAGCCGGAAAGATACGCAGTATTTT,CASRLRPSRKDTQYF
TRBJ2-1,TRBV13,TRBD1,TGTGCCAGCAGCTTCGCCGGGACAGATTACAATGAGCAGTTCTTC,CASSFAGTDYNEQFF
TRBJ1-3,TRBV6-1,TRBD1,TGTGCCAGCAGGGCAGACAGGGGCGAAGGAAACACCATATATTTT,CASRADRGEGNTIYF
TRBJ1-4,TRBV9,.,TGTGCCAGCAGCGTAGCGGGAGCTGTTGGGGAAAAACTGTTTTTT,CASSVAGAVGEKLFF
TRBJ1-1,TRBV5-1,.,TGCGCCAGCAGTTTTACAGGGTCCGACACTGAAGCTTTCTTT,CASSFTGSDTEAFF
TRBJ2-3,TRBV28,TRBD2,TGTGCCAGCAGTTTATCCCAAGGACTAGCGGGCACAGATACGCAGTATTTT,CASSLSQGLAGTDTQYF
TRBJ1-1,TRBV4-1,.,TGCGCCAGCAGCCACGACGGGGGGTCCACTGAAGCTTTCTTT,CASSHDGGSTEAFF
TRBJ1-3,TRBV7-8,TRBD1,TGTGCCAGCAGCTTAGGCGGGGGGGGACAGTTCTCTGGAAACACCATATATTTT,CASSLGGGGQFSGNTIYF
TRBJ2-1,TRBV29-1,TRBD1,TGCAGCGTCTCCGCTTCGCACCGGGACAGGGGGCTCAATGAGCAGTTCTTC,CSVSASHRDRGLNEQFF
TRBJ2-7,TRBV19,TRBD1,TGTGCCACCCGACCAGGGGGAGCCTACGAGCAGTACTTC,CATRPGGAYEQYF
TRBJ2-2,TRBV29-1,.,TGCAGCGTTGAAGATCCGCGGGTAACCACCGGGGAGCTGTTTTTT,CSVEDPRVTTGELFF
TRBJ2-7,TRBV7-9,.,TGTGCCAGCAGCCCAACGACTGGCGGCTCTCCCTACGAGCAGTACTTC,CASSPTTGGSPYEQYF